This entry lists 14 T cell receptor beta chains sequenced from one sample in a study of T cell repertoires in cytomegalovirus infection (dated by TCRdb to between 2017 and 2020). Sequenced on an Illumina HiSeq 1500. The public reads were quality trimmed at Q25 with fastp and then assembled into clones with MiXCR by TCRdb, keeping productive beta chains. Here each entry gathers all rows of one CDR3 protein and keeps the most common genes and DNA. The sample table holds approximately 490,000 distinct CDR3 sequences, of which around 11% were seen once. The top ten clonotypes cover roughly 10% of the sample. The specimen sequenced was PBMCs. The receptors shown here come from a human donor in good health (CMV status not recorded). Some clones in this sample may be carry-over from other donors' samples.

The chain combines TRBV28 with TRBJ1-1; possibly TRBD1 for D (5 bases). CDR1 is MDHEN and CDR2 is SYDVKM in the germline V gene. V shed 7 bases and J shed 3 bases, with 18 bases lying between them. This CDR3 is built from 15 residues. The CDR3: CASTPVWGFHTEAFF. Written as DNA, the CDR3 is TGTGCCAGCACCCCCGTTTGGGGGTTTCACACTGAAGCTTTCTTT.

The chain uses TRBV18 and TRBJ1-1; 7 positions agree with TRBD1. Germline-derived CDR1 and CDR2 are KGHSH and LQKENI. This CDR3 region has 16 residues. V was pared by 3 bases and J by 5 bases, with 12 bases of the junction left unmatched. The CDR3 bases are TGTGCCAGCTCACCGGTCCCGCACAGGGGCGGGACTGAAGCTTTCTTT. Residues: CASSPVPHRGGTEAFF.

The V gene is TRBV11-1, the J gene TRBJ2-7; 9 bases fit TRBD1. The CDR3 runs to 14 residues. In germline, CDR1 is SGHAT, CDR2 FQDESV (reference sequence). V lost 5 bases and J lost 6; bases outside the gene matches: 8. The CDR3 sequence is CASSAPGQGSEQYF. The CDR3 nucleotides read TGTGCCAGCAGCGCCCCGGGACAGGGCTCCGAGCAGTACTTC.

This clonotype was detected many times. The CDR3 loop is CASSGQGGAGTEAFF. DNA for the CDR3: TGTGCCAGCAGTGGACAGGGGGGTGCTGGCACTGAAGCTTTCTTT. The V call is TRBV6-2 or TRBV6-3, the J call TRBJ1-1; 10 nucleotides align to TRBD1. Losses at the gene ends were 5 bases for V and 4 bases for J; bases not matched to a gene: 7. Germline CDR1 MNHEY, CDR2 SVGEGT. The CDR3 totals 15 residues.

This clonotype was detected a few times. CDR3 protein: CATSSRRDGDYEQYF. The CDR3 nucleotides read TGTGCCACCAGCAGTCGCCGGGACGGAGACTACGAGCAGTACTTC. This sequence joins TRBV15 and TRBJ2-7; either TRBD1 or TRBD2 may supply D (5 bases each). The germline V and J ends were trimmed by 3 bases and 3 bases, with 15 bases remaining between them. In germline, CDR1 is LNHNV, CDR2 YYDKDF (reference sequence). CDR3 length: 15 amino acids.

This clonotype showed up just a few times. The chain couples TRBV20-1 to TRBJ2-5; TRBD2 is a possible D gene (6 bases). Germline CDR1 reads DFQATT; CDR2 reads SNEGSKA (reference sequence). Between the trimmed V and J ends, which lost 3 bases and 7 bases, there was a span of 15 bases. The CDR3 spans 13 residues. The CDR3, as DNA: TGCAGTGCTAGTCAGGGATCGGAGGGGACCCAGTACTTC. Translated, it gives CSASQGSEGTQYF.

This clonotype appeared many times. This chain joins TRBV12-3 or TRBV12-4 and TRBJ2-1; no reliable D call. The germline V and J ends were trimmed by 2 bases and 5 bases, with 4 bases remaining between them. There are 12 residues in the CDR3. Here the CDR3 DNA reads TGTGCCAGCAGTTTACAAGACAATGAGCAGTTCTTC. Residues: CASSLQDNEQFF.

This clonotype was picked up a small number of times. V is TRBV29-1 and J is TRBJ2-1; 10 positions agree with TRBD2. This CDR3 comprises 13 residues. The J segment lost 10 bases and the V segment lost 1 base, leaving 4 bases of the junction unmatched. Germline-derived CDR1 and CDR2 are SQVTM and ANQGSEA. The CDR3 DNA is TGCAGCGTTGAAGCTCCACTAGCGGGAGAGCAGTTCTTC. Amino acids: CSVEAPLAGEQFF.

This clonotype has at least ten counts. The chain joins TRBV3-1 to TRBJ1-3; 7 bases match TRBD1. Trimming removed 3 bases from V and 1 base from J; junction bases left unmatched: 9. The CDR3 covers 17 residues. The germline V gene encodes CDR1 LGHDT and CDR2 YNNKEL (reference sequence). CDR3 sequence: CASSQNRGQLSGNTIYF. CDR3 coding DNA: TGTGCCAGCAGCCAGAACAGGGGACAACTATCTGGAAACACCATATATTTT. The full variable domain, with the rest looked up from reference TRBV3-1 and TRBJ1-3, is DTAVSQTPKYLVTQMGNDKSIKCEQNLGHDTMYWYKQDSKKFLKIMFSYNNKELIINETVPNRFSPKSPDKAHLNLHINSLELGDSAVYFCASSQNRGQLSGNTIYFGEGSWLTVV.

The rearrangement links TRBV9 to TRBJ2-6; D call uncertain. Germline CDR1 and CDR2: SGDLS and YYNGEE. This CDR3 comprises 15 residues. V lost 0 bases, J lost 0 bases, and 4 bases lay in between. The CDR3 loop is CASSVELSGANVLTF. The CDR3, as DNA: TGTGCCAGCAGCGTAGAGCTCTCTGGGGCCAACGTCCTGACTTTC.

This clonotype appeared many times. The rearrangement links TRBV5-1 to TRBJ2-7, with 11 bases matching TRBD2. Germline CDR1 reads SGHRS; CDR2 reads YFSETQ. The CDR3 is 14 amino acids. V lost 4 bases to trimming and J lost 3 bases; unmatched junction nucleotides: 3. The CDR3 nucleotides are TGCGCCAGCAGCGCTACTAGCGGGGGCTACGAGCAGTACTTC. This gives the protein CASSATSGGYEQYF.

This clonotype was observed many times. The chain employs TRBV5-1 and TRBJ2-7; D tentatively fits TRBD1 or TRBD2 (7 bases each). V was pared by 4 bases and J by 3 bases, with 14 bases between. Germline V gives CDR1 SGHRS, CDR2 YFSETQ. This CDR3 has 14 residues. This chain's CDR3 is CASSPGGQHYEQYF. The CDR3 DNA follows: TGCGCCAGCAGCCCGGGGGGACAGCACTACGAGCAGTACTTC.

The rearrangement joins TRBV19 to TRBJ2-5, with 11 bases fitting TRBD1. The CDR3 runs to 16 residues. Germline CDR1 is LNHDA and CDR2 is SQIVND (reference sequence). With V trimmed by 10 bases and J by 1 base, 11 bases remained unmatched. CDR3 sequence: CATRTGGRGVQETQYF. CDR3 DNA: TGTGCCACTAGGACAGGGGGCAGGGGAGTCCAAGAGACCCAGTACTTC. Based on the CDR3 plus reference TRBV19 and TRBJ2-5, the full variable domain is DGGITQSPKYLFRKEGQNVTLSCEQNLNHDAMYWYRQDPGQGLRLIYYSQIVNDFQKGDIAEGYSVSREKKESFPLTVTSAQKNPTAFYLCATRTGGRGVQETQYFGPGTRLLVL.

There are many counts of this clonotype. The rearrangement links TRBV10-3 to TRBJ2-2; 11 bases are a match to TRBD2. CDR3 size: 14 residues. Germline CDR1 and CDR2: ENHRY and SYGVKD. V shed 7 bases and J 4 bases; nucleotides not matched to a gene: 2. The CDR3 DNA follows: TGTGCCATCACCGGACTAGCGGGCACCGGGGAGCTGTTTTTT. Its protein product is CAITGLAGTGELFF.